The next 14 T cell receptor beta chains were all read from a single sample in a study of T cells after yellow fever vaccination. Each CDR3 protein is one row after TCRdb ran MiXCR on the 5' RACE reads. This repertoire shows hundreds of thousands of distinct CDR3 sequences, 21% found once; its top ten account for about a sixth. The sample consisted of PBMCs, taken roughly 23 days after the first yellow fever vaccination. Receptor source: a man younger than 35 who received the YFV17D yellow fever vaccine.

The CDR3 DNA sequence: TGTGCCAGCTCACCACCGTCACAGGGGAACACCGGGGAGCTGTTTTTT. It translates to CASSPPSQGNTGELFF. The chain couples TRBV18 to TRBJ2-2, with D possibly TRBD1 on 6 matching bases. V lost 0 bases, J lost 1 base, and 9 bases lay in between. Germline-derived CDR1 and CDR2 are KGHSH and LQKENI. The CDR3 has 16 amino acids.

The genes are TRBV12-3 or TRBV12-4 and TRBJ2-5; D gene unclear. This CDR3 contains 14 residues. V was pared by 5 bases and J by 0 bases, with 10 bases between. The CDR3 nucleotides read TGTGCCAGCAGTACCATCCCCAACCAAGAGACCCAGTACTTC. It yields the protein CASSTIPNQETQYF.

The rearrangement uses TRBV27 and TRBJ2-2, with TRBD2 matching over 8 bases. Germline CDR1 is MNHEY and CDR2 is SMNVEV (reference sequence). V lost 5 bases, J lost 6 bases, and 8 bases stayed unmatched. The CDR3 loop spans 15 amino acids. CDR3 coding DNA: TGTGCCAGCAGTCCCCCAGGGCGGGGGGCCGGGGAGCTGTTTTTT. It is translated as CASSPPGRGAGELFF.

The CDR3 sequence: CASSPEYGIASTDTQYF. For the CDR3, the DNA is TGTGCCAGCAGCCCGGAATACGGGATTGCTAGCACAGATACGCAGTATTTT. The chain uses TRBV11-2 and TRBJ2-3, with a weak D call TRBD2 (5 bases). V lost 5 bases, J lost 0 bases, and 18 bases lay in between. Germline CDR1 SGHAT, CDR2 FQNNGV. The CDR3 is made up of 17 amino acids.

This clonotype has a handful of counts. The V gene is TRBV5-1, the J gene TRBJ2-3; 9 bases are shared with TRBD1. The length of the CDR3 is 15 residues. The germline V gene encodes CDR1 SGHRS and CDR2 YFSETQ. Trimming removed 4 bases from V and 4 bases from J; junction bases left unmatched: 7. CDR3 DNA sequence: TGCGCCAGCAGCCTCGGACAGGGGTGGGCAGATACGCAGTATTTT. It codes for CASSLGQGWADTQYF.

This clonotype was observed at least ten times. J is TRBJ2-2 and V is TRBV5-1; 8 positions agree with TRBD1. This CDR3 is built from 16 residues. Germline CDR1 reads SGHRS; CDR2 reads YFSETQ. The J segment lost 5 bases and the V segment lost 4 bases, leaving 10 bases of the junction unmatched. The CDR3 nucleotides are TGCGCCAGCAGCGTACGAGACAGGGGCAGGACCGGGGAGCTGTTTTTT. This translates into CASSVRDRGRTGELFF.

There are a few counts of this clonotype. This rearrangement joins TRBV11-2 to TRBJ2-2; 9 nucleotides align to TRBD2. This CDR3 comprises 16 residues. Germline CDR1 and CDR2: SGHAT and FQNNGV. Trimming cost V 3 bases and J 4 bases; bases outside gene matches: 6. The DNA of the CDR3 is TGTGCCAGCAGCTTTTATCGCGGGGGGGCCACCGGGGAGCTGTTTTTT. Translated, it gives CASSFYRGGATGELFF.

The chain links TRBV11-2 to TRBJ2-1; the match to TRBD1 covers 10 bases. CDR1 is SGHAT and CDR2 is FQNNGV in the germline V gene. The CDR3 length is 16 residues. V gave up 2 bases and J gave up 4 bases; unmatched junction bases: 5. The CDR3 bases are TGTGCCAGCAGCTTATTGGCGGGACAGGGGTACAATGAGCAGTTCTTC. The encoded protein is CASSLLAGQGYNEQFF.

Only a few counts were recorded for this clonotype. The rearrangement uses TRBV20-1 and TRBJ2-3; D remains ambiguous. The germline V and J ends were trimmed by 0 bases and 4 bases, with 11 bases remaining between them. The CDR3 is 14 amino acids. Germline loops: CDR1 DFQATT, CDR2 SNEGSKA (reference sequence). Written as DNA, the CDR3 is TGCAGTGCTAGAGAGGGCAATGGAGCAGATACGCAGTATTTT. Amino acids: CSAREGNGADTQYF.

This clonotype was seen a handful of times. J is TRBJ2-1 and V is TRBV20-1, with D possibly being TRBD2 (5 bases). Germline V CDR1 and CDR2: DFQATT, SNEGSKA (reference sequence). The CDR3 sequence is 16 residues long. Trimming took 3 bases from V and 0 from J, leaving 15 bases between them. Here the CDR3 reads CSARGENQLSYNEQFF. The CDR3 bases are TGCAGTGCTAGGGGAGAAAACCAACTCTCCTACAATGAGCAGTTCTTC.

This clonotype was observed once. The chain recombines TRBV7-6 with TRBJ2-5; unclear D gene. The CDR3 sequence is 15 residues long. Germline CDR1 and CDR2: SGHVS and FNYEAQ. V was pared by 5 bases and J by 7 bases, with 20 bases between. CDR3 bases: TGTGCCAGCAGCGCAGACCCTGCTCGGGTAGGGACCCAGTACTTC. Translation gives CASSADPARVGTQYF.

The J gene is TRBJ1-1, the V gene TRBV9; D not certain. Germline CDR1 SGDLS, CDR2 YYNGEE. V lost 0 bases to trimming and J lost 3 bases, with 9 bases between them. This CDR3 is built from 14 residues. CDR3 residues: CASSVDGVYTEAFF. The CDR3 region has the DNA TGTGCCAGCAGCGTAGACGGGGTGTACACTGAAGCTTTCTTT.

The sample holds many counts of this clonotype. V gene TRBV9 combines with J gene TRBJ2-1; 9 bases agree with TRBD2. The V and J ends lost 5 bases and 0 bases, in that order; junction bases with no gene match: 3. CDR1 and CDR2 (germline): SGDLS, YYNGEE. This CDR3 comprises 15 residues. The CDR3 here is CASRDSGSSYNEQFF. Here the CDR3 DNA reads TGTGCCAGCAGGGATAGCGGGAGCTCCTACAATGAGCAGTTCTTC.

This clonotype was seen only a few times. V is TRBV5-4 and J is TRBJ2-5; D may be TRBD1 (5 bases). This CDR3 spans 15 amino acids. Germline CDR1 and CDR2: SGHNT and YYREEE (reference sequence). V lost 3 bases, J lost 5 bases, and 17 bases lay in between. CDR3 sequence: CASSSPMKGSETQYF. CDR3 DNA sequence: TGTGCCAGCAGCTCTCCTATGAAGGGGTCGGAGACCCAGTACTTC. The variable domain in full, completed from reference TRBV5-4 and TRBJ2-5, reads ETGVTQSPTHLIKTRGQQVTLRCSSQSGHNTVSWYQQALGQGPQFIFQYYREEENGRGNFPPRFSGLQFPNYSSELNVNALELDDSALYLCASSSPMKGSETQYFGPGTRLLVL.